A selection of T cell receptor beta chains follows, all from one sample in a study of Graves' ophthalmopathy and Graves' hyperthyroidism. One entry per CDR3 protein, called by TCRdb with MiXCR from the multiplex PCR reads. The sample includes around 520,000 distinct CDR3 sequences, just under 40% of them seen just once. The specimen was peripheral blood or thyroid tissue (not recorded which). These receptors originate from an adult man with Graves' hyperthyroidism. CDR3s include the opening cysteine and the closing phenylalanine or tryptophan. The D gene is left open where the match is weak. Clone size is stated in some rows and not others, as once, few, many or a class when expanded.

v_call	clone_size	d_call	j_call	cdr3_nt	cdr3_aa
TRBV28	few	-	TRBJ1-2	TGTGCCAGCAGTTTAAGCTCGTCAGGGTTGATCTATGGCTACACCTTC	CASSLSSSGLIYGYTF
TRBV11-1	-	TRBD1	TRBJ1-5	TGTGCCTGGAGTGTACAACCGACAGGGACGGGCAATCAGCCCCAGCATTTT	CAWSVQPTGTGNQPQHF
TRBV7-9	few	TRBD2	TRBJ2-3	TGTGCCAGCAGCTTAAGCGGGAACACAGATACGCAGTATTTT	CASSLSGNTDTQYF
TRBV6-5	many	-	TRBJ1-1	TGTGCCAGCAATTTACAGAGCAACACTGAAGCTTTCTTT	CASNLQSNTEAFF
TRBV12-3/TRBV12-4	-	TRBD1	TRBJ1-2	TGTGCCAGCAGGCGGGACCAGGGGGTTCATGGCTACACCTTC	CASRRDQGVHGYTF
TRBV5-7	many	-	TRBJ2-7	TGTGCCAGCATCGCAAAGGAGCAGTACTTC	CASIAKEQYF
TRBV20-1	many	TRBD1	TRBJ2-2	TGCAGTGCTAGGGCAGGGGGCAACACCGGGGAGCTGTTTTTT	CSARAGGNTGELFF
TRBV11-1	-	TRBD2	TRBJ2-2	TGTGCCAGCAGTTTATCTTCCAGCGGGAGGACGAACACCGGGGAGCTGTTTTTT	CASSLSSSGRTNTGELFF
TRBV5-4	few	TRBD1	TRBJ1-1	TGTGCCAGCAGCTTGTTGGGACAGGGTCTTGGTACTGAAGCTTTCTTT	CASSLLGQGLGTEAFF
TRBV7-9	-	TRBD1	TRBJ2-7	TGTGCCAGCAGCCCGTCGGAGAGGACAGGGGTGTCCTACGAGCAGTACTTC	CASSPSERTGVSYEQYF
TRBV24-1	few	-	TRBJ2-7	TGTGCCACCAGTGATACGGGTGTCTACGAGCAGTACTTC	CATSDTGVYEQYF
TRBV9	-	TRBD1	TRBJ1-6	TGTGCCAGCAGCGTCCGACAGGGACCTAATTCACCCCTCCACTTT	CASSVRQGPNSPLHF
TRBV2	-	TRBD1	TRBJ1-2	TGTGCCAGCATACAGGGGCCGGGGGTCTTC	CASIQGPGVF
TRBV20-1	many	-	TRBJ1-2	TGCAGTGCTAACTCTGGGCAGGTCGATGGCTACACCTTC	CSANSGQVDGYTF
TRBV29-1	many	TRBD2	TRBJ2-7	TGCAGCGCAAACGGACTAGCGGGAAGCCCCTACGAGCAGTACTTC	CSANGLAGSPYEQYF
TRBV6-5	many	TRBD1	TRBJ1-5	TGTGCCAGCAGGATATCTGACAGGGACAATCAGCCCCAGCATTTT	CASRISDRDNQPQHF
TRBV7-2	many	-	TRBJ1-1	TGTGCCAGCAGCTTCGGAGCTATGAACACTGAAGCTTTCTTT	CASSFGAMNTEAFF
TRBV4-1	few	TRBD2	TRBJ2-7	TGCGCCAGCAGCCAATTTTTAGCGGGGACTGCCTACGAGCAGTACTTC	CASSQFLAGTAYEQYF
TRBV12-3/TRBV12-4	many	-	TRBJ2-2	TGTGCCAGCAGGGGGGTCGGACTCACCGGGGAGCTGTTTTTT	CASRGVGLTGELFF
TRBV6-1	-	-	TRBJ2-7	TGTGCCAGCAGTGAAGAGGTTAAGAGCTCCTACGAGCAGTACTTC	CASSEEVKSSYEQYF
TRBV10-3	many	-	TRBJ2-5	TGTGCCATCAGTGAGTCGAGGGACGGAGGGGAGACCCAGTACTTC	CAISESRDGGETQYF
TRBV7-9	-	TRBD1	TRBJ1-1	TGTGCCAGCAGCTCCTCGACAGGGAACGCTTTCTTT	CASSSSTGNAFF
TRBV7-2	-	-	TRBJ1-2	TGTGCCGAAGGGACGGTTGACTATGGCTACACCTTC	CAEGTVDYGYTF
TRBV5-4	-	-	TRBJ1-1	TGTGCCAGCAACTCCTTGGGGGGCTATAACACTGAAGCTTTCTTT	CASNSLGGYNTEAFF
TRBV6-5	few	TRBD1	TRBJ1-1	TGTGCCAGCAGTCAATACCAGGGGGTCACTGAAGCTTTCTTT	CASSQYQGVTEAFF
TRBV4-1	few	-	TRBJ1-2	TGCGCCAGCAGCCAAGATCCCAAAGGGCATACCTGGGGGGGCTACACCTTC	CASSQDPKGHTWGGYTF
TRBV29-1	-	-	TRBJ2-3	TGCAGCGTTGAAAAACAGGGCACAGATACGCAGTATTTT	CSVEKQGTDTQYF
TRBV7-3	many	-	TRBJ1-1	TGTGCCAGCAGCTTAAGGCCCATAAACAGGGTTCAGGGCACTGAAGCTTTCTTT	CASSLRPINRVQGTEAFF
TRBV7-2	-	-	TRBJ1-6	TGCGCCAGCAGCCAAGTGATGGGGGACGGTAATTCACCCCTCCACTTT	CASSQVMGDGNSPLHF
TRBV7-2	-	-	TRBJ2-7	TGTGCCAGCAGCCGGGGACTGGACAGATACTACGAGCAGTACTTC	CASSRGLDRYYEQYF
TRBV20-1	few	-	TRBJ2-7	TGCAGTGCTAGAGACCAGGGGGGGGAGCCCGGGTCCTACTACGAGCAGTACTTC	CSARDQGGEPGSYYEQYF
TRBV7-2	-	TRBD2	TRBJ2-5	TGTGCCAGCAGCTATACTAGCGGGGCAGAGACCCAGTACTTC	CASSYTSGAETQYF
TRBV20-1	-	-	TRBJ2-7	TGCAGTGCCGCCCACGGGACAAGGCTCACCTCCTACGAGCAGTACTTC	CSAAHGTRLTSYEQYF
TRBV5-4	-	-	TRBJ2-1	TGTGCCAGCAGCTGGGGTGGGACAAGCTACAATGAGCAGTTCTTC	CASSWGGTSYNEQFF
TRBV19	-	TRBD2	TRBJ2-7	TGTGCCAGTAGTAACCGGACTAGCGGTATCTACGAGCAGTACTTC	CASSNRTSGIYEQYF
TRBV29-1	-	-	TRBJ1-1	TGCAGCGTTGAAGACGGGCGGAGGACTGAAGCTTTCTTT	CSVEDGRRTEAFF
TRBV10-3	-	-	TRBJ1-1	TGTGCCAGCAGAACAGGGCCCTCCAAAGCTTTCTTT	CASRTGPSKAFF
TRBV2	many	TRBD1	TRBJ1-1	TGTGCCAGCAGTGAAGCCCTTCTTACGACAGGGACAACTGAAGCTTTCTTT	CASSEALLTTGTTEAFF
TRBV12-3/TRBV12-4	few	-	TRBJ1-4	TGTGCCAGCCGGGGGTTTAGTGAAAAACTGTTTTTT	CASRGFSEKLFF
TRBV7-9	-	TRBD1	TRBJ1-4	TGTGCCGGCAGCCTGGGACAGGGGCCTGAAAAACTGTTTTTT	CAGSLGQGPEKLFF
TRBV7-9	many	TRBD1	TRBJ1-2	TGTGCCAGCAGCCACTACAGGGGCGGTGGCTACACCTTC	CASSHYRGGGYTF
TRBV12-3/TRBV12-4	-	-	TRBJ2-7	TGTGCCAGCAACCGAGCAGGGAACGAGCAGTACTTC	CASNRAGNEQYF
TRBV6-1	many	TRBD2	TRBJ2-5	TGTGCCAGCAGTGAACTAGGCGGGGGGGAGACCCAGTACTTC	CASSELGGGETQYF
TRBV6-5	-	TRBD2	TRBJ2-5	TGTGCCAGCAGTTATGGGCGGGACTACCAAGGGACCCAGTACTTC	CASSYGRDYQGTQYF
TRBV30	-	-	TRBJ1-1	TGTGCCTTCAGGGGATGGTTAAGGACTGAAGCTTTCTTT	CAFRGWLRTEAFF
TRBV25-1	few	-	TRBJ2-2	TGTGCCAGCAGTGAAAATAGCGGTTTCGACACCGGGGAGCTGTTTTTT	CASSENSGFDTGELFF
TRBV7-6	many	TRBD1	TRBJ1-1	TGTGCCAGCAGCTTAAACAGGGGCAACACTGAAGCTTTCTTT	CASSLNRGNTEAFF
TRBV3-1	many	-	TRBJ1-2	TGTGCCAGCAGCCGGAAGAGACACTATGGCTACACCTTC	CASSRKRHYGYTF
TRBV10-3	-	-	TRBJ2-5	TGTGCCATCAGTGAAATAGGGGACCAAGAGACCCAGTACTTC	CAISEIGDQETQYF
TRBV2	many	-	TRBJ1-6	TGTGCCAGCAGTCTACAGGCATCCTATAATTCACCCCTCCACTTT	CASSLQASYNSPLHF
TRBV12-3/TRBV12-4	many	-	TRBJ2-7	TGTGCCAGCAGTTTAGCGGCCAGTAGTTCCGAGCAGTACTTC	CASSLAASSSEQYF
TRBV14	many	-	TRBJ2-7	TGTGCCAGCAGCCAAGTCGGGGTTATCGGGGAGCAGTACTTC	CASSQVGVIGEQYF
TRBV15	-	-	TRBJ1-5	TGTGCCACCAGCATCAGCGGGGGGGCAGAGACCCAGCATTTT	CATSISGGAETQHF
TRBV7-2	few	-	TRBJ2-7	TGTGCCAGCAGCCAAGCTGGACCGGAATGGGCCTACGAGCAGTACTTC	CASSQAGPEWAYEQYF